These T cell receptor beta chains were read from a single sample in a study of cytomegalovirus exposure and HLA in healthy donors. Method: immunoSEQ multiplex PCR; TCRdb's copy keeps in-frame clones and lacks some. The table shows about 130,000 clones, with about 79% occurring only once. The sample consisted of PBMCs. Every receptor here comes from a woman aged 45-59 years in good health and CMV-seronegative. Each CDR3 is given with its conserved first and last residue. The D gene is left open where the match is weak. For some rows the clone size is stated as once, few or many, or as a class when expanded; others skip it.

D,V,J,size,CDR3,DNA
TRBD1,TRBV5-4,TRBJ1-4,once,CASSLPGQGLNEKLFF,TGTGCCAGCAGCTTGCCAGGACAGGGACTAAATGAAAAACTGTTTTTT
NA,TRBV5-1,TRBJ2-1,few,CASSFYPGPYNEQFF,TGCGCCAGCAGCTTCTATCCAGGCCCATACAATGAGCAGTTCTTC
NA,TRBV5-8,TRBJ1-6,NA,CASSLGQENSPLHF,TGTGCCAGCAGCTTGGGACAGGAGAATTCACCCCTCCACTTT
TRBD1,TRBV7-9,TRBJ1-2,NA,CASSLGGTGSGYTF,TGTGCCAGCAGCTTAGGAGGGACAGGGAGTGGCTACACCTTC
TRBD2,TRBV11-2,TRBJ2-7,NA,CASSLRASGSSYEQYF,TGTGCCAGCAGCTTACGGGCTAGCGGGAGCTCCTACGAGCAGTACTTC
NA,TRBV21-1,TRBJ2-7,NA,CASSLTIDRRVGGQYF,TGTGCCAGCAGCCTCACGATTGACAGGAGAGTCGGCGGGCAGTACTTC
NA,TRBV19,TRBJ1-1,NA,CASSIDPYPDMNTEAFF,TGTGCCAGTAGTATAGATCCATATCCAGATATGAACACTGAAGCTTTCTTT
TRBD1,TRBV28,TRBJ1-5,NA,CASSWTGSNQPQHF,TGTGCCAGCAGTTGGACAGGGAGTAATCAGCCCCAGCATTTT
NA,TRBV6-5,TRBJ2-5,NA,CASDEPGTLQETQYF,TGTGCCAGCGATGAGCCAGGGACTCTTCAAGAGACCCAGTACTTC
NA,TRBV19,TRBJ2-7,NA,CASSSTGSMREQYF,TGTGCCAGTAGTAGTACAGGGTCGATGCGCGAGCAGTACTTC
NA,TRBV4-1,TRBJ2-1,NA,CASSQGRAGMSSYNEQFF,TGCGCCAGCAGCCAAGGGAGGGCAGGGATGAGCTCCTACAATGAGCAGTTCTTC
NA,TRBV7-9,TRBJ1-1,NA,CASSQTGGVNTEAFF,TGTGCCAGCAGCCAGACGGGCGGGGTGAACACTGAAGCTTTCTTT
TRBD2,TRBV7-2,TRBJ2-7,many,CASSWTSGREASSYEQYF,TGTGCCAGCAGCTGGACTAGCGGGAGGGAGGCTAGCTCCTACGAGCAGTACTTC
NA,TRBV5-1,TRBJ2-1,NA,CASSEDSSYNEQFF,TGCGCCAGCAGCGAGGACAGCTCCTACAATGAGCAGTTCTTC
TRBD1,TRBV27,TRBJ1-2,NA,CASSFLQGGGYTF,TGTGCCAGCAGTTTCTTACAGGGGGGAGGCTACACCTTC
NA,TRBV5-1,TRBJ2-1,NA,CASSLEGIALGDEQFF,TGCGCCAGCAGCTTGGAGGGAATAGCCCTAGGGGATGAGCAGTTCTTC
TRBD1,TRBV11-2,TRBJ1-2,NA,CASSSSRQGNYGYTF,TGTGCCAGCAGCTCCTCCAGACAGGGGAACTATGGCTACACCTTC
TRBD1,TRBV29-1,TRBJ2-5,NA,CSVGGQGRAETQYF,TGCAGCGTGGGGGGACAGGGGCGCGCGGAGACCCAGTACTTC
TRBD2,TRBV7-7,TRBJ2-3,NA,CASSLGVSGSTDTQYF,TGTGCCAGCAGCTTAGGCGTTAGCGGGAGCACAGATACGCAGTATTTT
TRBD2,TRBV6-5,TRBJ2-3,NA,CASSPWRGKWDTQYF,TGTGCCAGCAGTCCTTGGCGGGGGAAATGGGATACGCAGTATTTT
NA,TRBV20-1,TRBJ1-3,NA,CSANGEGAIYF,TGCAGTGCTAATGGGGAAGGGGCCATATATTTT
NA,TRBV10-2,TRBJ2-7,NA,CASRDYYEQYF,TGCGCCAGCAGGGACTACTACGAGCAGTACTTC
TRBD2,TRBV9,TRBJ2-7,NA,CASSVDSGRADEQYF,TGTGCCAGCAGCGTAGATAGCGGGAGGGCCGACGAGCAGTACTTC
TRBD1,TRBV5-1,TRBJ2-7,NA,CASSLATQGEGYEQYF,TGCGCCAGCAGCTTGGCCACACAGGGGGAAGGCTACGAGCAGTACTTC
TRBD2,TRBV6-1,TRBJ2-3,NA,CASSPGLAPTDTQYF,TGTGCCAGCAGTCCCGGACTAGCCCCCACAGATACGCAGTATTTT
NA,TRBV30,TRBJ1-1,NA,CAWSVSVSEAFF,TGTGCCTGGAGTGTATCGGTATCTGAAGCTTTCTTT
TRBD2,TRBV28,TRBJ2-5,NA,CASSFRLAGAQETQYF,TGTGCCAGCAGTTTTCGACTAGCGGGAGCCCAAGAGACCCAGTACTTC
NA,TRBV4-3,TRBJ2-3,few,CASRRGGRGASTDTQYF,TGCGCCAGCAGACGAGGTGGGCGGGGAGCCAGCACAGATACGCAGTATTTT
NA,TRBV27,TRBJ2-1,NA,CATIVSNEQFF,TGTGCCACCATAGTTAGCAATGAGCAGTTCTTC
TRBD2,TRBV4-2,TRBJ2-4,NA,CASSQDGTSGLAKNIQYF,TGTGCCAGCAGCCAAGATGGCACTAGCGGTCTAGCCAAAAACATTCAGTACTTC
NA,TRBV6-5,TRBJ2-1,NA,CASRGKLTANEQFF,TGTGCCAGTCGAGGAAAACTGACGGCAAATGAGCAGTTCTTC
TRBD2,TRBV7-7,TRBJ2-7,NA,CASSLSSGSTYEQYF,TGTGCTAGCAGCTTAAGCAGCGGGAGTACCTACGAGCAGTACTTC
NA,TRBV9,TRBJ2-3,once,CASSVGVANTDTQYF,TGTGCCAGCAGCGTAGGGGTAGCAAACACAGATACGCAGTATTTT
NA,TRBV4-3,TRBJ2-2,once,CASSQARTARAIGELFF,TGCGCCAGCAGCCAAGCCCGGACAGCGAGGGCGATCGGGGAGCTGTTTTTT
NA,TRBV6-5,TRBJ2-7,NA,CASSYKIRYEQYF,TGTGCCAGCAGTTACAAGATCAGATACGAGCAGTACTTC
NA,TRBV18,TRBJ2-1,few,CASSGVAGSYNEQFF,TGTGCCAGCTCCGGGGTTGCGGGCTCCTACAATGAGCAGTTCTTC